The text below deals with one T cell receptor (beta chain). Genomic DNA per cell subset filled all wells of several immunoSEQ plates. The assay was immunoSEQ multiplex PCR, and TCRdb's table has in-frame clones only and misses some. In the table there are about 1.5 million clones, roughly 96% of which are singletons. These data come from a study of shared clonotypes between healthy human individuals. With V trimmed by 3 bases and J by 3 bases, 13 bases remained unmatched. The CDR3 runs to 17 residues. Germline lookup yields CDR1 LNHNV and CDR2 YYDKDF (reference sequence). The sequence came from a man aged 25-45 years in good health. V and J are TRBV15 and TRBJ2-7; 8 nucleotides agree with TRBD2. The sample comprised naive CD4+ T cells sorted from blood. Subset: CD45RA+ positively selected. CDR3 region: CATSRGILAGPFYEQYF. The CDR3 DNA follows: TGTGCCACCAGCAGGGGCATTCTAGCGGGTCCGTTCTACGAGCAGTACTTC.